Presented here are 11 T cell receptor beta chains from one specimen sequenced in a study of T-cell reconstitution after alpha-beta-depleted transplantation in children. It was with unique molecular identifiers that the TCRbeta library was prepared. Each CDR3 protein is one row after TCRdb ran MiXCR on the PCR reads. The repertoire holds about 230,000 distinct CDR3 sequences, roughly a tenth seen once, with 28% in the top ten. The sequencing here drew on PBMCs, taken before TCRalphabeta/CD19-depleted stem cell transplant. These receptors were taken from a child under three years old with acute myeloid leukemia, due to receive a stem cell transplant.

This clonotype was seen ten or more times. The chain combines TRBV18 with TRBJ2-1; a weak D match, TRBD1 (5 bases). The CDR3 contains 15 residues. Trimming cost V 6 bases and J 3 bases, with 15 bases left between them. Germline CDR1 reads KGHSH; CDR2 reads LQKENI. CDR3 in amino acids: CASSGQGSNYNEQFF. CDR3 sequence (DNA): TGTGCCAGCTCGGGGCAGGGATCCAACTACAATGAGCAGTTCTTC.

This clonotype was picked up many times. The chain links TRBV20-1 to TRBJ1-2, with D perhaps matching TRBD1 (5 bases). Germline assignment: CDR1 DFQATT and CDR2 SNEGSKA (reference sequence). The CDR3 length is 15 residues. Trimming cost V 5 bases and J 4 bases, with 20 bases left between them. This CDR3 is CSAGLVGAPGYGYTF. The DNA of the CDR3 is TGCAGTGCTGGACTAGTTGGGGCCCCGGGCTATGGCTACACCTTC.

At least ten counts were recorded for this clonotype. The V and J genes are TRBV29-1 and TRBJ2-7; 10 nucleotides line up with TRBD2. This CDR3 contains 14 residues. Germline CDR1 is SQVTM and CDR2 is ANQGSEA. V was clipped by 4 bases and J by 4 bases; unmatched bases: 7. Here the CDR3 reads CSVVPGTSVYEQYF. In DNA form, the CDR3 reads TGCAGCGTTGTCCCCGGGACTAGCGTTTACGAGCAGTACTTC.

At least ten counts were recorded for this clonotype. The V call is TRBV12-3 or TRBV12-4, the J call TRBJ1-2; 10 bases are shared with TRBD1. The CDR3 covers 13 residues. V was pared by 3 bases and J by 6 bases, with 1 base of the junction left unmatched. The CDR3: CASSLTGGDGYTF. CDR3 in DNA: TGTGCCAGCAGTTTGACAGGGGGCGATGGCTACACCTTC.

The table lists this clonotype with many counts. The rearrangement joins TRBV20-1 to TRBJ2-3, with 9 bases that match TRBD2. J gave up 4 bases and V 0 bases, and 8 bases lay outside the gene matches. The CDR3 has 16 amino acids. In germline, CDR1 is DFQATT, CDR2 SNEGSKA (reference sequence). The chain's CDR3 is CSARDRSGSVADTQYF. The CDR3 DNA reads as TGCAGTGCTAGAGATCGTAGCGGGAGTGTTGCAGATACGCAGTATTTT.

This clonotype was detected ten times or more. This chain links TRBV11-2 with TRBJ2-1, with D unresolved. The ends were cut back, 2 bases at V and 3 bases at J, with 11 bases in the middle. The CDR3 contains 15 residues. Germline V gene lookup returns CDR1 SGHAT and CDR2 FQNNGV. The DNA for the CDR3 is TGTGCCAGCAGCTTAATCCGGGCTCACTACAATGAGCAGTTCTTC. As protein: CASSLIRAHYNEQFF.

This clonotype showed up many times. One end of the junction varies from germline; a read error may be responsible. The chain employs TRBV3-1 and TRBJ1-5; 8 bases agree with TRBD1. CDR3 length equals 14 residues. The germline gives CDR1 LGHDT, CDR2 YNNKEL (reference sequence). CDR3 in DNA: TGTGCCAGCAGACAAGGACAGGGTGGGCAGCCCCAGCATTTT. Translated, it gives CASRQGQGGQPQHF.

This chain connects TRBV10-3 to TRBJ1-2; 7 bases line up with TRBD1. Germline values: CDR1 ENHRY, CDR2 SYGVKD. The V and J ends lost 6 bases and 8 bases, in that order; junction bases with no gene match: 15. The CDR3 is 15 residues long. CDR3 sequence reads: CAISLSQGESGGYTF. DNA for the CDR3: TGTGCCATCAGCCTTTCGCAGGGGGAATCAGGGGGCTACACCTTC.

Worth noting for this clonotype: A much larger clonotype is one base distant, so this may be a read error. CDR3 in DNA: TGTGTCAGCAGCTCTTCCGGGGGGGTCGCAGATACGCAGTATTTT. Encoded protein: CVSSSSGGVADTQYF. The chain is built from TRBV11-2 and TRBJ2-3, with 8 positions matching TRBD2. In germline, CDR1 is SGHAT, CDR2 FQNNGV. CDR3 size: 15 residues.

This clonotype was recorded at least ten times. This sequence joins TRBV7-2 and TRBJ2-7; 7 bases match TRBD1. Per germline, CDR1 SGHTA and CDR2 FQGNSA. The CDR3 runs to 15 residues. Losses at the gene ends were 1 base for V and 4 bases for J; bases not matched to a gene: 7. The CDR3 is CASSLVAGGNYEQYF. The CDR3 nucleotides read TGTGCCAGCAGCTTAGTGGCAGGGGGAAATTACGAGCAGTACTTC.

Regarding this clonotype: With a much larger clone just one base away, this may be a read error. This chain uses TRBV20-1 with TRBJ2-2; D not resolved. Germline V lookup: CDR1 DFQATT, CDR2 SNEGSKA (reference sequence). With 8 bases removed from V and 7 bases from J, the gap between germline ends came to 11 bases. CDR3 length: 11 residues. The CDR3 bases are TGCAGTACCTTGACGTGCGGGGAGCTGTTTTTT. Its translation: CSTLTCGELFF.